This section outlines one T cell receptor beta chain sequence together with its context. The antigen remains unidentified. The whole isolated RNA underwent reverse transcription, so sequencing captured expressed TCRB transcripts. TCRdb's table, derived via immunoSEQ multiplex PCR, lists solely in-frame clones and lacks some. The sample gives about 930,000 clones, roughly 15% of which show up once; 0.02% to 0.03% is in the top ten. With 6 bases removed from V and 0 bases from J, the gap between germline ends came to 12 bases. The germline V gene encodes CDR1 LNHDA and CDR2 SQIVND (reference sequence). The CDR3 extends over 15 amino acids. This specimen belongs to a study of beta chain features in type 1 diabetes. Whole-study findings and limits: HLA effects on TCRB rearrangement stayed unresolved here. For patients, the naive, central memory and Treg TCRB repertoires appeared more alike than for healthy donors. Possibly, sequencing cDNA over-represented cells that had high TCR expression levels.

Material: naive CD4+ T cells from blood. The chain uses TRBV19 and TRBJ2-1; maybe TRBD2 (6 bases). The clonotype originates from a woman under 30 in good health. CDR3 residues: CASSGTSFSYNEQFF. DNA for the CDR3: TGTGCCAGTAGCGGGACTTCCTTCTCCTACAATGAGCAGTTCTTC.